The sequence of this TCR beta chain was determined in a study of shared clonotypes between healthy human individuals. Study conclusions and caveats: Only a few donors were included, so the genetic and exposure-history diversity represented was limited.

Method: immunoSEQ multiplex PCR; TCRdb's copy keeps in-frame clones and lacks some. The profile covers over a million clones, with 95% to 97% appearing a single time and 1.2% taken by the ten largest. This CDR3 contains 16 residues. CDR1 and CDR2 from the germline V gene are SGHRS and YFSETQ. The V end was cut by 0 bases, the J end by 0 bases, with 10 bases between. In regard to this clone: Its antigen is unknown.

The sample taken for sequencing was naive CD4+ T cells sorted from blood. Subset in this sample: CD45RA+ positively selected. This rearrangement joins TRBV5-1 to TRBJ1-3; no definite D call. The TCR comes from a man aged 25-45 years in good health. The CDR3 here is CASSLGTEDSGNTIYF. CDR3 sequence (DNA): TGCGCCAGCAGCTTGGGGACCGAGGACTCTGGAAACACCATATATTTT.